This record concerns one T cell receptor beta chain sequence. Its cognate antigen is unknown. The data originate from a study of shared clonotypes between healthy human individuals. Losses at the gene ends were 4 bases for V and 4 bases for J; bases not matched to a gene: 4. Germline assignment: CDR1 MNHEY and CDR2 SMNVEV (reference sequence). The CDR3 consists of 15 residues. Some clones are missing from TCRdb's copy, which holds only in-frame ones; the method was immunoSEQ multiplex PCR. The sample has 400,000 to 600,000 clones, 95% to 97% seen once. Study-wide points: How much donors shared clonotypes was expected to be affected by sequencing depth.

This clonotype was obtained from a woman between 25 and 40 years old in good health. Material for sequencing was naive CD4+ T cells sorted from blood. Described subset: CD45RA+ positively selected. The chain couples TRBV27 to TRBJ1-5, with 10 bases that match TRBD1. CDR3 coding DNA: TGTGCCAGCAGTTCCCGGACAGGGGGGAATCAGCCCCAGCATTTT. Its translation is CASSSRTGGNQPQHF.